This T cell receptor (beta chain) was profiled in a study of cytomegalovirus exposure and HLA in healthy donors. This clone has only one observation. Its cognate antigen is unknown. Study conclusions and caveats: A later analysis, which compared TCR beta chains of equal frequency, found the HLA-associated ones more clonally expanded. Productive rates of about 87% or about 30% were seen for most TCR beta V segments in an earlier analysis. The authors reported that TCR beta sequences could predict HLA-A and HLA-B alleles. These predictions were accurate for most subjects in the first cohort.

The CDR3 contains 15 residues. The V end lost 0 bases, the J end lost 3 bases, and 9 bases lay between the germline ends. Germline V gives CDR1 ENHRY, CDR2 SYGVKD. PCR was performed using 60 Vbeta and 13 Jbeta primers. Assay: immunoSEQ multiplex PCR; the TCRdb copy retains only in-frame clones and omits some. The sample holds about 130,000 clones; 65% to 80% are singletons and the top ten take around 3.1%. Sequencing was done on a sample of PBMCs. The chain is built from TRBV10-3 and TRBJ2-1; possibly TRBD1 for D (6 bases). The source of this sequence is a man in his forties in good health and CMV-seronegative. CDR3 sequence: CAISESEDSYNEQFF. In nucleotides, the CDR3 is TGTGCCATCAGTGAGTCTGAGGACAGCTACAATGAGCAGTTCTTC.